This is a list of T cell receptor beta chains from one sample in a study of Ad26.COV2.S vaccination and SARS-CoV-2 variants. Generated by immunoSEQ multiplex PCR, the TCRdb table keeps only in-frame clones and is missing some. The sample holds approximately 410,000 clones, around 93% seen once. The material was peripheral blood, obtained in a trial of Ad26.COV2.S vaccine versus placebo. Every receptor here comes from a person between 18 and 65 years old who received the Ad26.COV2.S COVID-19 vaccine or a placebo. Both conserved end residues are part of each CDR3. The order of the fields is clone size, D gene, J gene, V gene, CDR3 DNA, CDR3 protein. The D gene is left open where the match is weak. Only part of the rows carry a size: once, few, many, or a class if the clone is expanded.

clone_size: NA
d_call: TRBD1
j_call: TRBJ2-5
v_call: TRBV3-1/TRBV3-2
cdr3_nt: TGTGCCAGCAGCCATTCAGGGGGCGGAGAGACCCAGTACTTC
cdr3_aa: CASSHSGGGETQYF

clone_size: NA
d_call: TRBD1
j_call: TRBJ2-5
v_call: TRBV6-6
cdr3_nt: TGTGCCAGCAGTCGACAGGGATCAGAGACCCAGTACTTC
cdr3_aa: CASSRQGSETQYF

clone_size: NA
d_call: NA
j_call: TRBJ1-3
v_call: TRBV28
cdr3_nt: TGTGCCAGCAGCCAGGGCGGTGGAAACACCATATATTTT
cdr3_aa: CASSQGGGNTIYF

clone_size: NA
d_call: NA
j_call: TRBJ1-2
v_call: TRBV4-1
cdr3_nt: TGCGCCAGCAGCCGTCGAGGGGACCACTATGGCTACACCTTC
cdr3_aa: CASSRRGDHYGYTF

clone_size: NA
d_call: NA
j_call: TRBJ1-1
v_call: TRBV7-9
cdr3_nt: TGTGCCAGCACCTTAACCGGGGGAGTGAACACTGAAGCTTTCTTT
cdr3_aa: CASTLTGGVNTEAFF

clone_size: NA
d_call: NA
j_call: TRBJ1-3
v_call: TRBV19
cdr3_nt: TGTGCCAGTAGTATAGATCTCCATCTCTTCAGCTCTGGAAACACCATATATTTT
cdr3_aa: CASSIDLHLFSSGNTIYF

clone_size: once
d_call: NA
j_call: TRBJ2-1
v_call: TRBV11-2
cdr3_nt: TGTGCCAGCAGCTCGTACAGGGCCCGGTTTTTAAGCTCCTACAATGAGCAGTTCTTC
cdr3_aa: CASSSYRARFLSSYNEQFF

clone_size: NA
d_call: NA
j_call: TRBJ2-5
v_call: TRBV18
cdr3_nt: TGTGCCAGCTCACCACCAACACGGGGGACCCAGTACTTC
cdr3_aa: CASSPPTRGTQYF

clone_size: NA
d_call: NA
j_call: TRBJ1-5
v_call: TRBV7-6
cdr3_nt: TGTGCCAGCAGCTTAGGTGACAGCCCTGTGCAGCCCCAGCATTTT
cdr3_aa: CASSLGDSPVQPQHF

clone_size: NA
d_call: TRBD2
j_call: TRBJ2-1
v_call: TRBV11-3
cdr3_nt: TGTGCCAGCAGCTTAGCAGGGAGGGTCACCACAAGTGAGCAGTTCTTC
cdr3_aa: CASSLAGRVTTSEQFF

clone_size: NA
d_call: NA
j_call: TRBJ2-2
v_call: TRBV19
cdr3_nt: TGTGCCAGTAGTAAGTTCGTCAGCCCAAAGGGGGAGCTGTTTTTT
cdr3_aa: CASSKFVSPKGELFF

clone_size: NA
d_call: TRBD2
j_call: TRBJ2-1
v_call: TRBV19
cdr3_nt: TGTGCCAGCGGGGGGTATAATGAGCAGTTCTTC
cdr3_aa: CASGGYNEQFF

clone_size: NA
d_call: TRBD2
j_call: TRBJ2-1
v_call: TRBV19
cdr3_nt: TGTGCCAGTAGTATACTCGGGGGGGCCCAGTTCTTC
cdr3_aa: CASSILGGAQFF

clone_size: NA
d_call: TRBD1
j_call: TRBJ2-7
v_call: TRBV27
cdr3_nt: TGTGCCAGCAGTTTAAAACCGGGACAGCTCTCCTACGAGCAGTACTTC
cdr3_aa: CASSLKPGQLSYEQYF

clone_size: once
d_call: NA
j_call: TRBJ2-2
v_call: TRBV30
cdr3_nt: TGTGCCTGGAGTGTCTCTCACACCGGGGAGCTGTTTTTT
cdr3_aa: CAWSVSHTGELFF

clone_size: NA
d_call: NA
j_call: TRBJ2-7
v_call: TRBV6-2/TRBV6-3
cdr3_nt: TGTGCCAGCAGTTACATCGACACTACTCCCTACGAGCAGTACTTC
cdr3_aa: CASSYIDTTPYEQYF

clone_size: NA
d_call: NA
j_call: TRBJ2-5
v_call: TRBV5-1
cdr3_nt: TGCGCCAGCAGCTTGGCCATGGGGGAAGAGACCCAGTACTTC
cdr3_aa: CASSLAMGEETQYF

clone_size: NA
d_call: NA
j_call: TRBJ1-4
v_call: TRBV6-6
cdr3_nt: TGTGCCAGCAGCTCCCCCGGGGCGGACCTTTTCAAAACTAATGAAAAACTGTTTTTT
cdr3_aa: CASSSPGADLFKTNEKLFF

clone_size: NA
d_call: NA
j_call: TRBJ2-7
v_call: TRBV15
cdr3_nt: TGTGCCACCTGGGACGGGAGCTCCTACGAGCAGTACTTC
cdr3_aa: CATWDGSSYEQYF

clone_size: once
d_call: TRBD2
j_call: TRBJ2-1
v_call: TRBV10-1
cdr3_nt: TGCGCCAGCAGTCCCTTTAGGCGGGGGGTATCCACCGAGCAGTTCTTC
cdr3_aa: CASSPFRRGVSTEQFF

clone_size: NA
d_call: NA
j_call: TRBJ2-7
v_call: TRBV11-2
cdr3_nt: TGTGCCAGCAGCCCGCCAAGCTCCTACGAGCAGTACTTC
cdr3_aa: CASSPPSSYEQYF

clone_size: NA
d_call: NA
j_call: TRBJ1-3
v_call: TRBV4-3
cdr3_nt: TGCGCCAGCAGCCAAGGGAGGGGATCTGGAAACACCATATATTTT
cdr3_aa: CASSQGRGSGNTIYF

clone_size: NA
d_call: NA
j_call: TRBJ2-7
v_call: TRBV7-7
cdr3_nt: TGTGCCAGCAGCTCCCCCAGTTCCCGCCCGGTGACCAAGCTCCACGAGCAGTACTTC
cdr3_aa: CASSSPSSRPVTKLHEQYF

clone_size: NA
d_call: TRBD2
j_call: TRBJ2-1
v_call: TRBV19
cdr3_nt: TGTGCCAGTAGTACCGGGACTAGCGGGGTATACAATGAGCAGTTCTTC
cdr3_aa: CASSTGTSGVYNEQFF

clone_size: NA
d_call: NA
j_call: TRBJ2-1
v_call: TRBV11-2
cdr3_nt: TGTGCCCACCCCAATGTATGTTCCTACAATGAGCAGTTCTTC
cdr3_aa: CAHPNVCSYNEQFF

clone_size: NA
d_call: NA
j_call: TRBJ2-2
v_call: TRBV7-9
cdr3_nt: TGTGCCAGCAGCTTAATGGCCACGGCCGGGGAGCTGTTTTTT
cdr3_aa: CASSLMATAGELFF

clone_size: NA
d_call: TRBD2
j_call: TRBJ2-1
v_call: TRBV11-3
cdr3_nt: TGTGCCAGCAGCGGAAGGACTAGCGGGGGTAATGTTGAGCAGTTCTTC
cdr3_aa: CASSGRTSGGNVEQFF

clone_size: NA
d_call: TRBD1
j_call: TRBJ1-5
v_call: TRBV25-1
cdr3_nt: TGTGCCAGCAGAGGACAGGGAAGAAGTCAGCCCCAGCATTTT
cdr3_aa: CASRGQGRSQPQHF

clone_size: NA
d_call: NA
j_call: TRBJ2-5
v_call: TRBV11-2
cdr3_nt: TGTGCCAGCAGCTTAGACCCCTACGGGCAAGAGACCCAGTACTTC
cdr3_aa: CASSLDPYGQETQYF